A single sample gave rise to the 7 T cell receptor beta chains below, sequenced in a study of vaccination effects on CD4 cells after COVID-19. No antigen has been identified for these receptors. Antigen-specific CD4+ T cell clonotypes were called by their expansion after viral peptide-pool culture in ViraFEST. Researchers isolated CD4+ T cells once approximately ten days of culture had elapsed. The participants, recipients of two vaccine doses, got either BNT162b2 or mRNA-1273. The assay was immunoSEQ multiplex PCR, and TCRdb's table has in-frame clones only and misses some. Here the sample spans around 14,000 clones, roughly 72% being singletons. Sequencing used CD4+ T cells from PBMCs cultured with SARS-CoV-2 spike peptides, obtained after COVID-19 vaccination. These receptors were collected from a human donor who received a COVID-19 vaccine.

This chain joins TRBV7-2 and TRBJ2-1; no clear D gene. CDR1 SGHTA and CDR2 FQGNSA come from the germline V gene. Trimming left V 4 bases short and J 5 bases short, with 9 bases between. CDR3 length: 13 residues. The CDR3: CASSSRADNEQFF. The CDR3 coding sequence is TGTGCCAGCAGCTCTAGGGCCGACAATGAGCAGTTCTTC.

The chain is built from TRBV19 and TRBJ2-1, with D maybe TRBD2 (5 bases). This CDR3 comprises 14 residues. Trimming took 3 bases from V and 8 from J, leaving 14 bases between them. Germline CDR1 LNHDA, CDR2 SQIVND (reference sequence). CDR3 nucleotides: TGTGCCAGTAGTATCCCACGGGATTTCGATGAGCAGTTCTTC. It codes for CASSIPRDFDEQFF.

In its sample, this clone is medium-sized. The chain links TRBV5-1 to TRBJ1-2; D gene ambiguous. Germline CDR1 is SGHRS and CDR2 is YFSETQ. This CDR3 has 14 amino acids. Between the trimmed V and J ends, which lost 4 bases and 4 bases, there was a span of 14 bases. This CDR3 is CASSPELATYGYTF. CDR3 DNA sequence: TGCGCCAGCAGCCCAGAGTTAGCCACCTATGGCTACACCTTC.

This chain connects TRBV27 to TRBJ1-2; TRBD1 agrees at 9 bases. The germline V gene has CDR1 MNHEY and CDR2 SMNVEV (reference sequence). V shed 5 bases, J shed 5 bases, and the junction held 12 bases outside the gene matches. The CDR3 length is 16 residues. The CDR3 DNA follows: TGTGCCAGCAGTCCTTCAACAGGGGGCGATGGGTATGGCTACACCTTC. Amino acid sequence: CASSPSTGGDGYGYTF.

This chain links TRBV5-1 with TRBJ1-1; D gene ambiguous. CDR1 is SGHRS and CDR2 is YFSETQ in the germline V gene. V was clipped by 4 bases and J by 1 base, with 11 bases between them. This CDR3 contains 14 residues. The CDR3, as DNA: TGCGCCAGCAGCCAAATGAATTCGAACACTGAAGCTTTCTTT. This sequence encodes CASSQMNSNTEAFF. The full variable domain, its missing parts supplied by reference TRBV5-1 and TRBJ1-1, is KAGVTQTPRYLIKTRGQQVTLSCSPISGHRSVSWYQQTPGQGLQFLFEYFSETQRNKGNFPGRFSGRQFSNSRSEMNVSTLELGDSALYLCASSQMNSNTEAFFGQGTRLTVV.

V gene TRBV4-2 combines with J gene TRBJ2-5; TRBD1 matches 8 bases. The CDR3 sequence is 15 residues long. The V segment lost 3 bases and the J segment 5 bases; nucleotides outside the gene matches: 8. The germline CDR1 and CDR2 sequences are LGHNA and YNFKEQ. In DNA, the CDR3 is TGTGCCAGCAGCCATGGACAGGGCCGTTCCGAGACCCAGTACTTC. This codes for CASSHGQGRSETQYF.

This chain connects TRBV5-1 to TRBJ2-5; TRBD2 matches 7 bases. J was trimmed by 4 bases and V by 3 bases; bases with no gene match: 9. This CDR3 contains 15 residues. Germline CDR1 reads SGHRS; CDR2 reads YFSETQ. CDR3 region: CASSSIQGGGETQYF. In nucleotides, the CDR3 is TGCGCCAGCAGCTCCATTCAGGGCGGGGGAGAGACCCAGTACTTC.